Listed here is a single T cell receptor beta chain. The antigen is unknown. The sample contains more than one DNA sequence encoding this CDR3. The data are from a study of shared clonotypes between healthy human individuals. Study background: Plates per donor: three CD4 naive, three CD4 memory, two CD8 naive, one CD8 memory. Whole-study findings and limits: Shared across four donors were around 5% of the naive CD4 clonotypes.

A split of CD4+ cells into CD45RA+ naive and CD45RA-negative memory subsets was performed. The V and J ends lost 4 bases and 6 bases respectively, with 10 bases between them. CDR3 size: 12 residues. The V gene's germline CDR1 is LNHDA and CDR2 SQIVND (reference sequence). Study processing details: ImmunoSEQ output lacked quality scores and full-length reads, limiting matched filtering. Assay: immunoSEQ multiplex PCR; the TCRdb copy retains only in-frame clones and omits some. That table furnishes V, J and clone size, whereas the DNA furnished D and trimming. This sample yields 2,500,000 or so clones, of which less than 95% are seen a single time; about 0.41% belongs to the top ten.

The chain uses TRBV19 and TRBJ2-7, with a possible D match to TRBD1 (5 bases). The TCR sequence derives from a man between 18 and 29 years old in good health. Some clones in this sample may be carry-over from other donors' samples. Sequencing was carried out using naive CD4+ T cells from PBMCs. Subset specified: CD45RA+ positively selected. CDR3 coding DNA: TGTGCCAGTAGTACCCGCCAGGGCGAGCAGTACTTC. Translation gives CASSTRQGEQYF.